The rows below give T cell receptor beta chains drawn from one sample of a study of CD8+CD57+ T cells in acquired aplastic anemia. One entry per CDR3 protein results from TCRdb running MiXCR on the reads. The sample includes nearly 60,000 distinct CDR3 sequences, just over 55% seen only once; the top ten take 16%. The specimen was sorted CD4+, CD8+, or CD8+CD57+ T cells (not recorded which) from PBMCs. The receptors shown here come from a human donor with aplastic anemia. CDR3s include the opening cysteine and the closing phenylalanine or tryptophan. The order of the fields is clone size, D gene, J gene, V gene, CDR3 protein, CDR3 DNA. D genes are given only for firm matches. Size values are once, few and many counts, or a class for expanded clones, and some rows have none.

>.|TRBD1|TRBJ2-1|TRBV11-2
CASSPERGHVDEQFF
TGTGCCAGCAGCCCTGAGAGGGGGCACGTCGATGAGCAGTTCTTC
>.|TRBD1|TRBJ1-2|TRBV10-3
CAIRGGTGRNYGYTF
TGTGCCATCAGAGGCGGGACAGGACGGAACTATGGCTACACCTTC
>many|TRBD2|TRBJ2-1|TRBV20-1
CSARWEGLNNEQFF
TGCAGTGCTAGGTGGGAGGGACTTAACAATGAGCAGTTCTTC
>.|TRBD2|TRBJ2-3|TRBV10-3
CAISMTSGAGDTQYF
TGTGCCATCTCAATGACTAGCGGGGCGGGAGATACGCAGTATTTT
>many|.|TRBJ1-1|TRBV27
CASSPGTLTEAFF
TGTGCCAGCAGTCCCGGGACCCTTACTGAAGCTTTCTTT
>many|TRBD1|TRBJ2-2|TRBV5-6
CASSWSGGARTGELFF
TGTGCCAGCAGCTGGTCAGGGGGCGCAAGGACCGGGGAGCTGTTTTTT
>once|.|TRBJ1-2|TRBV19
CASRKGNYGYTF
TGTGCCAGTAGAAAGGGGAACTATGGCTACACCTTC
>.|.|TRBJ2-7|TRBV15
CATSRDLYEQYF
TGTGCCACCAGCAGAGATTTGTACGAGCAGTACTTC
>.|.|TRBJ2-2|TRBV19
CASTLQNTGELFF
TGTGCCAGTACTTTACAGAACACCGGGGAGCTGTTTTTT
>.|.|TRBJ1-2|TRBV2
CASRDWEANYGYTF
TGTGCCAGCAGGGACTGGGAGGCTAACTATGGCTACACCTTC
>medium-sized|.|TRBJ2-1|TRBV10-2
CASSDNEQFF
TGCGCCAGCAGTGACAATGAGCAGTTCTTC
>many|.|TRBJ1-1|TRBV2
CASSDRHFNTEAFF
TGTGCCAGCAGTGATAGACATTTTAACACTGAAGCTTTCTTT
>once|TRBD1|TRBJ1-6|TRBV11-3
CASSYYDRANSPLHF
TGTGCCAGCAGCTATTATGACAGGGCGAATTCACCCCTCCACTTT
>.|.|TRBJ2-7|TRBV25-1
CASSQGPNYEQYF
TGTGCCAGCTCTCAGGGTCCCAACTACGAGCAGTACTTC
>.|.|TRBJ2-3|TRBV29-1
CSGGWADTQYF
TGCAGCGGTGGTTGGGCAGATACGCAGTATTTT
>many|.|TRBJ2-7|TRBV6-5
CASSYFSGSEQYF
TGTGCCAGCAGTTACTTCTCAGGGAGCGAGCAGTACTTC
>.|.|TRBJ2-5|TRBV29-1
CSVEPPPQETQYF
TGCAGCGTTGAACCGCCACCCCAAGAGACCCAGTACTTC
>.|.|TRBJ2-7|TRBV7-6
CASSFQAGSYEQYF
TGTGCCAGCAGCTTTCAGGCAGGGTCCTACGAGCAGTACTTC
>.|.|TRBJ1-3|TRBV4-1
CASSQGGIPGNTIYF
TGCGCCAGCAGCCAAGGTGGGATCCCTGGAAACACCATATATTTT
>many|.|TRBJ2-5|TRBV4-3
CASSQDGSQETQYF
TGCGCCAGCAGCCAAGACGGCAGCCAAGAGACCCAGTACTTC
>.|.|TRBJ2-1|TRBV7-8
CASSYSLDRTKFF
TGTGCCAGCAGCTACTCATTAGATCGAACCAAGTTCTTC
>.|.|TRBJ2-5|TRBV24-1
CATSDITGETQYF
TGTGCCACCAGTGATATCACAGGGGAGACCCAGTACTTC
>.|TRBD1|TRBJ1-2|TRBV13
CASSLAGTGPGYTF
TGTGCCAGCAGCTTAGCCGGGACAGGGCCTGGCTACACCTTC
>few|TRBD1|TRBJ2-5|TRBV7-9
CASSLADRGQKETQYF
TGTGCCAGCAGCTTAGCTGACAGGGGGCAAAAAGAGACCCAGTACTTC
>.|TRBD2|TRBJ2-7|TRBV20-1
CSARVGTSGTYEQYF
TGCAGTGCTAGAGTGGGGACTAGCGGTACCTACGAGCAGTACTTC
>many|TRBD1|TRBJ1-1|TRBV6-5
CASSYRGTGSTEAFF
TGTGCCAGCAGTTACCGTGGGACAGGGAGCACTGAAGCTTTCTTT
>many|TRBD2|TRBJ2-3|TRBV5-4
CASSPGAGGRSADTQYF
TGTGCCAGCAGCCCCGGAGCGGGGGGGCGTAGCGCAGATACGCAGTATTTT
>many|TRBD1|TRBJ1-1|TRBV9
CASSATGGGKNTEAFF
TGTGCCAGCAGCGCTACAGGGGGAGGAAAGAACACTGAAGCTTTCTTT
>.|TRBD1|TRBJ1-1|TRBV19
CASSIEGQGADTEAFF
TGTGCCAGTAGTATAGAGGGACAGGGGGCGGACACTGAAGCTTTCTTT
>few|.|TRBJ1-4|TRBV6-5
CASSYLVGSHLEKLFF
TGTGCCAGCAGTTACTTGGTAGGATCTCACCTTGAAAAACTGTTTTTT
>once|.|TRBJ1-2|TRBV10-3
CAISEIGYTNYGYTF
TGTGCCATCAGTGAGATAGGGTATACTAACTATGGCTACACCTTC
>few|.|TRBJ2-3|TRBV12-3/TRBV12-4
CASSSPTILGTDTQYF
TGTGCCAGCAGTTCCCCCACGATTTTGGGGACAGATACGCAGTATTTT
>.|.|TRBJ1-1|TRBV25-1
CASSEYMGSAEAFF
TGTGCCAGCAGTGAATATATGGGGAGTGCTGAAGCTTTCTTT
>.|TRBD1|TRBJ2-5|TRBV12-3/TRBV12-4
CASSWTGEETQYF
TGTGCCAGCAGCTGGACAGGGGAGGAGACCCAGTACTTC
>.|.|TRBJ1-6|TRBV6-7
CARAGKRLNNSPLHF
TGTGCCAGAGCAGGGAAACGACTAAATAATTCACCCCTCCACTTT
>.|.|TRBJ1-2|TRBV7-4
CASSSAGGYTF
TGTGCCAGCAGTTCAGCCGGCGGCTACACCTTC
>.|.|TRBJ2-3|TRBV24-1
CATSDLSLGTQYF
TGTGCCACCAGTGATTTGAGTCTGGGTACGCAGTATTTT
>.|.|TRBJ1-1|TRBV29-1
CSVEWLWGNTEAFF
TGCAGCGTTGAATGGCTCTGGGGAAACACTGAAGCTTTCTTT
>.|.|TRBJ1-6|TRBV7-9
CASSLGGSGNSPLHF
TGTGCCAGCAGCTTAGGAGGTAGCGGTAATTCACCCCTCCACTTT
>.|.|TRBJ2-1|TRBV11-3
CASSKNSYNEQFF
TGTGCCAGCAGCAAAAACAGCTACAATGAGCAGTTCTTC
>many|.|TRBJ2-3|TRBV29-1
CSVGGQTTDTQYF
TGCAGCGTTGGAGGACAGACCACAGATACGCAGTATTTT